This T cell receptor beta chain was retrieved from a study of T cell changes during pregnancy in multiple sclerosis. The germline V gene has CDR1 LNHDA and CDR2 SQIVND (reference sequence). V was trimmed by 2 bases and J by 2 bases, leaving 15 bases between them. CDR3 size: 16 residues. Sequenced by immunoSEQ multiplex PCR; TCRdb stores in-frame clones only, minus some. The sample carries about 40,000 clones, about 92% recorded once. The source of this sequence is a female donor with multiple sclerosis, enrolled in a pregnancy study. Sample: peripheral blood, taken before pregnancy. The V gene is TRBV19, the J gene TRBJ2-5; no definite D call. DNA of the CDR3: TGTGCCAGTAGTATAAGGTTAACTAAAGATCAAGAGACCCAGTACTTC. It specifies CASSIRLTKDQETQYF.